This is a list of T cell receptor beta chains from one sample in a study of CD8 T cells in Susac syndrome. TCRdb redid the calling of the immunoSEQ multiplex PCR reads with MiXCR, one entry per CDR3 protein. The sample has 150,000 to 200,000 distinct CDR3 sequences; roughly 94% are singletons. The source material was CD4+ T cells from PBMCs. The receptor set was obtained from a human donor with Susac syndrome. The CDR3 runs from the conserved cysteine through the conserved F or W. A D gene is named only where the DNA matches it firmly. Where a row states a size, it is once, few, many or the class of an expanded clone; other rows omit it.

>-|TRBJ1-3|TRBV5-4|-
TGTGCCAGCAGCTTGGGGGGTCTCGGAAACACCATATATTTT
CASSLGGLGNTIYF
>TRBD2|TRBJ2-1|TRBV9|once
TGTGCCAGCAGCGTAGTAGCGGAACTAGCGAATGAGCAGTTCTTC
CASSVVAELANEQFF
>-|TRBJ2-7|TRBV20-1|once
TGCAGTGCTAGAGATCGGCGCGGTTCCTACGAGCAGTACTTC
CSARDRRGSYEQYF
>-|TRBJ2-7|TRBV2|-
TGTGCGAATGGACGTCGGGACTACGAGCAGTACTTC
CANGRRDYEQYF
>TRBD1|TRBJ1-5|TRBV12-3/TRBV12-4|-
TGTGCCAGCAGTCCAAGACAGGGGGACCAGCCCCAGCATTTT
CASSPRQGDQPQHF
>-|TRBJ2-1|TRBV7-9|-
TGTGCCAGTCAAGCAGGGACACCTCAGGGTGAGCAGTTCTTC
CASQAGTPQGEQFF
>-|TRBJ2-1|TRBV30|-
TGTGCCTGGAGTGTACAGGGTGAGCAGTTCTTC
CAWSVQGEQFF
>-|TRBJ1-2|TRBV15|-
TGTGCCACCAGCAGAGATCGGGGGGCGTACGGTGGCTACACCTTC
CATSRDRGAYGGYTF
>-|TRBJ2-4|TRBV7-9|-
TGTGCCAGCAGTCCCACAGGGAGAGCCAAAAACATTCAGTACTTC
CASSPTGRAKNIQYF
>TRBD2|TRBJ2-3|TRBV5-4|-
TGTGCCAGCAGCTTGCCCCCTACGGGGGGAGGTGCAGATACGCAGTATTTT
CASSLPPTGGGADTQYF
>-|TRBJ1-1|TRBV12-5|-
TGTGCTAGTGGGGACAGTAACATGAACACTGAAGCTTTCTTT
CASGDSNMNTEAFF
>TRBD2|TRBJ2-2|TRBV12-3/TRBV12-4|-
TGTGCCAGCAGCCTTCTAGCGGGGGGGCCCTTAAGTTGGGAGCTGTTTTTT
CASSLLAGGPLSWELFF
>-|TRBJ1-6|TRBV7-9|-
TGTGCCAGCAGCCTACCACAAGATAATTCACCCCTCCACTTT
CASSLPQDNSPLHF
>TRBD1|TRBJ2-3|TRBV4-2|once
TGTGCCAGCAGCCAAGGGCAGGGGGCGTTGGGTGGCACAGATACGCAGTATTTT
CASSQGQGALGGTDTQYF
>TRBD1|TRBJ2-5|TRBV5-1|once
TGCGCCAGCAGCTCACAGGGGCGAGAGACCCAGTACTTC
CASSSQGRETQYF
>TRBD1|TRBJ1-2|TRBV19|-
TGTGCCAGTAGTTCCTTGGACAGGGGAAAGGGCTACACCTTC
CASSSLDRGKGYTF
>-|TRBJ2-5|TRBV20-1|-
TGCAGTGCCCCCCGTGCGTACCAAGAGACCCAGTACTTC
CSAPRAYQETQYF
>-|TRBJ2-7|TRBV7-8|-
TGTGCCAGCAGCCGATTACAGGGAGGGGGCTACGAGCAGTACTTC
CASSRLQGGGYEQYF
>TRBD1|TRBJ2-7|TRBV6-5|-
TGTGCCAGCAGTTACTCGACAGGGGGAGGCCCCTACGAGCAGTACTTC
CASSYSTGGGPYEQYF
>-|TRBJ2-7|TRBV12-3/TRBV12-4|-
TGTGCCAGCAGAACAACAGGTTCCTACGAGCAGTACTTC
CASRTTGSYEQYF
>TRBD2|TRBJ2-3|TRBV20-1|-
TGCAGTGCTACCACGACTAGCGGGGGCACAGATACGCAGTATTTT
CSATTTSGGTDTQYF
>-|TRBJ1-1|TRBV19|-
TGTGCCACCGGAGGCACAGCGGAAGCTTTCTTT
CATGGTAEAFF
>TRBD1|TRBJ1-1|TRBV30|-
TGTGCCTGGAGGACAGGGCACACTGAAGCTTTCTTT
CAWRTGHTEAFF
>-|TRBJ2-1|TRBV6-1|-
TGTGCCAGCGGATTTAGCCCGCGGGTGAGCTCCTACAATGAGCAGTTCTTC
CASGFSPRVSSYNEQFF
>-|TRBJ1-2|TRBV2|-
TGTGCCAGCAGCTCGACCGTTACTAACTATGGCTACACCTTC
CASSSTVTNYGYTF
>-|TRBJ2-1|TRBV7-2|-
TGTGCCAGCAGATCGACTAGAGCAACGCCCTACAATGAGCAGTTCTTC
CASRSTRATPYNEQFF
>-|TRBJ2-5|TRBV20-1|-
TGCAGTGCTAGAGACACTCTTTCGGGAGAGACCCAGTACTTC
CSARDTLSGETQYF
>-|TRBJ1-3|TRBV20-1|-
TGCAGTGCTAGTCAGGGCTCTGGAAACACCATATATTTT
CSASQGSGNTIYF
>-|TRBJ1-2|TRBV2|-
TGTGCCAGCAGTGAAGGTCCGGGCAGGAACTATGGCTACACCTTC
CASSEGPGRNYGYTF
>-|TRBJ2-4|TRBV6-2/TRBV6-3|-
TGTGCCAGCAGTTACTCGAAACTAGCCAAAAACATTCAGTACTTC
CASSYSKLAKNIQYF
>-|TRBJ1-2|TRBV30|-
TGTGCCTGGAGGGCGGATAACTATGGCTACACCTTC
CAWRADNYGYTF
>-|TRBJ1-1|TRBV6-6|-
TGTGCCAGCAGTACCTCAAATGAAGCTTTCTTT
CASSTSNEAFF
>-|TRBJ2-3|TRBV15|-
TGTGCCACCAGCAGAGGGCGGGGCCCCAGCACAGATACGCAGTATTTT
CATSRGRGPSTDTQYF
>TRBD1|TRBJ2-1|TRBV5-1|-
TGCGCCAGCAGGAAGACGACAGGGGCTTACAATGAGCAGTTCTTC
CASRKTTGAYNEQFF
>TRBD1|TRBJ1-2|TRBV20-1|-
TGCAGTGCTAGAGATTCGGACAGGATTTATGGCTACACCTTC
CSARDSDRIYGYTF
>-|TRBJ1-1|TRBV5-1|-
TGCGCCAGCAGCTTGTGGGGGCCCGACACTGAAGCTTTCTTT
CASSLWGPDTEAFF
>-|TRBJ2-7|TRBV20-1|-
TGCAGTGCTAGAGACGGTCGGCTGACCTACGAGCAGTACTTC
CSARDGRLTYEQYF